This TCR beta chain was sequenced in a study of T cell responses to AZD1222 COVID-19 vaccine. This clone was recorded only once. Germline assignment: CDR1 SQVTM and CDR2 ANQGSEA. The V gene lost 3 bases and the J gene lost 5 bases, with 13 bases spanning the gap. The CDR3 sequence is 13 residues long. TCRdb's copy holds only in-frame clones and misses some; the assay was immunoSEQ multiplex PCR. Of roughly 60,000 clones listed, around nine tenths are singletons. Specimen: peripheral blood, collected on day 0 of AZD1222 vaccination. The chain is built from TRBV29-1 and TRBJ2-5, with a tentative D call TRBD1 (6 bases). This receptor was obtained from an adult in good health. DNA of the CDR3: TGCAGCGTTGAGGCAGGGGCCGCGGAGACCCAGTACTTC. Its protein is CSVEAGAAETQYF.